This entry features one T cell receptor (beta chain) sequence. This entry belongs to a study of control samples from healthy donors and cancer patients. Measured with immunoSEQ multiplex PCR; TCRdb has only the in-frame clones, and not every one. Of about 75,000 clones listed, about 80% were seen once; the top ten hold roughly 16%. This CDR3 is 15 amino acids long. The germline gives CDR1 SGHDT, CDR2 YYEEEE. Trimming left V 0 bases short and J 0 bases short, with 9 bases between. The sequenced sample was blood. This clonotype was obtained from a man over 45 in good health. The V and J genes are TRBV5-6 and TRBJ1-1; a weak D match, TRBD1 (5 bases). The CDR3, as DNA: TGTGCCAGCAGCTTGGTTCAGGGATTGAACACTGAAGCTTTCTTT. Translating it yields CASSLVQGLNTEAFF.